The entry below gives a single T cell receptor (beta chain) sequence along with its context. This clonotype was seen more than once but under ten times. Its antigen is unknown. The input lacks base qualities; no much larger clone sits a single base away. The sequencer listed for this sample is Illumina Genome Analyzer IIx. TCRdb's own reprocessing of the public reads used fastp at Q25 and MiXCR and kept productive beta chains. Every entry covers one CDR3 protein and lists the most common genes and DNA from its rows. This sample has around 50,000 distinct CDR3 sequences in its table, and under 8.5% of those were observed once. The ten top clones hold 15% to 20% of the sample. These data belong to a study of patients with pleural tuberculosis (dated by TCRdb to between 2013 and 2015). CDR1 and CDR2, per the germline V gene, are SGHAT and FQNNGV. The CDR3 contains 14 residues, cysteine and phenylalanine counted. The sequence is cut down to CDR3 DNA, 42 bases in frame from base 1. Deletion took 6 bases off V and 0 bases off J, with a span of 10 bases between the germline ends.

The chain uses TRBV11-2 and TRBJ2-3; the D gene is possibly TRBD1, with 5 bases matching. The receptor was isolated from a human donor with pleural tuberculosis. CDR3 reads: CASREQASTDTQYF. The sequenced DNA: TGTGCCAGCAGAGAACAGGCTAGCACAGATACGCAGTATTTT.